This T cell receptor (beta chain) was identified in a study of cytomegalovirus exposure and HLA in healthy donors. The wider study: HLA-typed donors contributed about 85 million unique TCRs, which were held in an early data release. In terms of ancestry, the Caucasian-associated cluster contained about 80% of the roughly 400 genotyped donors.

Points from the study as a whole: Analysis was carried out at a later point, and it linked a missense DCLRE1C variant to TCR beta V- and J-gene trimming.

Though probably carrying unrecorded immune exposures, donors were nominally healthy at sampling. On this clone: Its target is not known.

The primer mix had 60 Vbeta and 13 Jbeta primers. The method was immunoSEQ multiplex PCR; TCRdb's version includes in-frame clones alone and lacks a portion of them. The clone table shows 30,000 to 40,000 clones, with the ten largest holding approximately 10%. CDR3 length equals 15 residues. The junction had 6 bases not matched to a gene; V was cut back by 7 bases and J by 4 bases. Germline values: CDR1 MNHEY, CDR2 SVGAGI. The source is a man aged 35 to 55 in good health and CMV-seropositive. This sequence joins TRBV6-5 and TRBJ2-2; 10 bases line up with TRBD1. Sequencing input: PBMCs. The CDR3 DNA reads TGTGCCAGCACCCCGGGACAGGGGTCCACCGGGGAGCTGTTTTTT. It is translated as CASTPGQGSTGELFF.